Below, 28 T cell receptor beta chains from the same sample are listed, as sequenced in a study of cytomegalovirus exposure and HLA in healthy donors. Primers for the PCR totalled 60 Vbeta and 13 Jbeta. Profiling relied on immunoSEQ multiplex PCR, and the TCRdb table lists in-frame clones only, not all of them. The data contain some 140,000 clones, almost 80% of them singletons. Sequenced material: PBMCs. Receptors were obtained from a young man in good health and CMV-seronegative.

J is TRBJ1-2 and V is TRBV7-2; D is ambiguous. The length of the CDR3 is 13 residues. V dropped 6 bases and J dropped 2 bases, with 10 bases sitting between them. CDR1 is SGHTA and CDR2 is FQGNSA in the germline V gene. CDR3 coding DNA: TGTGCCAGCAGGTCCGGGGTCAACTATGGCTACACCTTC. This translates into CASRSGVNYGYTF.

This clone was recorded a few times. One end of the junction does not line up with germline, which may come from a read error. The V gene is TRBV7-7, the J gene TRBJ2-7; TRBD2 matches 7 bases. The CDR3 contains 13 residues. The germline gives CDR1 SSHAT, CDR2 FNYEAQ (reference sequence). The CDR3 DNA reads as TGTGCTAGCAGCCCGGGGGGAGGGCCCGAGCAGTACTTC. It codes for CASSPGGGPEQYF.

J is TRBJ1-2 and V is TRBV5-8, with D perhaps matching TRBD1 (5 bases). CDR1 is SGHTS, CDR2 YDEGEE, per germline. The CDR3 covers 15 residues. V was pared by 0 bases and J by 5 bases, with 14 bases between. The CDR3 region has the DNA TGTGCCAGCAGCTTGGTTACGGGACTTAGTTATGGCTACACCTTC. It translates to CASSLVTGLSYGYTF.

This clone was counted a single time. The V and J genes are TRBV9 and TRBJ2-2, with 7 nucleotides matching TRBD1. Trimming took 6 bases from V and 1 from J; bases not matched to a gene: 6. CDR1 is SGDLS and CDR2 is YYNGEE in the germline V gene. This CDR3 spans 15 amino acids. The CDR3 DNA reads TGTGCCAGCACGATTACAGGGGTGAACACCGGGGAGCTGTTTTTT. The encoded protein is CASTITGVNTGELFF. Combining the CDR3 with reference TRBV9 and TRBJ2-2 gives the whole variable domain DSGVTQTPKHLITATGQRVTLRCSPRSGDLSVYWYQQSLDQGLQFLIQYYNGEERAKGNILERFSAQQFPDLHSELNLSSLELGDSALYFCASTITGVNTGELFFGEGSRLTVL.

This clone was counted a single time. The CDR3 DNA reads TGTGCCATCAGTGAGTCGACAGGGGCGGCCTATGGCTACACCTTC. Encoded protein: CAISESTGAAYGYTF. V usage is TRBV10-3 and J usage is TRBJ1-2; TRBD1 matches 8 bases. The CDR3 covers 15 residues. Per the germline V gene, CDR1 is ENHRY and CDR2 is SYGVKD. Trimming at V came to 0 bases and at J to 4 bases, leaving 4 bases not matched to a gene.

This chain uses TRBV6-5 with TRBJ2-7; 9 nucleotides agree with TRBD1. This CDR3 has 14 amino acids. Trimming took 5 bases from V and 6 from J; bases not matched to a gene: 8. Germline CDR1 and CDR2: MNHEY and SVGAGI. The CDR3 sequence: CASSRTGVSVEQYF. DNA of the CDR3: TGTGCCAGCAGTCGGACAGGGGTGTCGGTCGAGCAGTACTTC.

This chain connects TRBV19 to TRBJ1-1, with D unresolved. This CDR3 spans 14 amino acids. V lost 7 bases and J lost 0, with 12 bases in between. From germline, CDR1 is LNHDA and CDR2 SQIVND (reference sequence). CDR3 bases: TGTGCCAGTACCCCGGTTGCCCTGAACACTGAAGCTTTCTTT. This gives the protein CASTPVALNTEAFF.

V and J are TRBV5-1 and TRBJ1-2; 8 bases line up with TRBD1. Germline CDR1 reads SGHRS; CDR2 reads YFSETQ. V trimming: 4 bases; J trimming: 7 bases; junction bases outside the gene matches: 6. The CDR3 runs 13 residues. CDR3: CASSMDRVAGYTF. CDR3 coding DNA: TGCGCCAGCAGCATGGACAGGGTGGCTGGCTACACCTTC.

The chain uses TRBV29-1 and TRBJ1-5, with 9 bases that match TRBD1. The CDR3 runs to 14 residues. The V gene's germline CDR1 is SQVTM and CDR2 ANQGSEA. The V and J ends lost 7 bases and 7 bases, in that order; junction bases with no gene match: 11. CDR3 bases: TGCAGCGATCGGGACAGGGCGTTGTTACAGCCCCAGCATTTT. The encoded protein is CSDRDRALLQPQHF.

The chain has TRBV5-1 and TRBJ2-4; TRBD1 aligns across 7 bases. The CDR3 is 14 residues long. Germline CDR1 and CDR2: SGHRS and YFSETQ. V lost 4 bases and J lost 8; bases outside the gene matches: 9. The CDR3 protein is CASSLTTGKDIQYF. Written as DNA, the CDR3 is TGCGCCAGCAGCCTTACGACAGGGAAGGACATTCAGTACTTC.

The sample holds a few counts of this clone. CDR3 protein: CASSPRTGALWEQFF. CDR3 sequence (DNA): TGTGCCAGCAGTCCCCGGACAGGGGCGCTTTGGGAGCAGTTCTTC. V usage is TRBV6-5 and J usage is TRBJ2-1; 9 nucleotides agree with TRBD1. The germline CDR1 and CDR2 sequences are MNHEY and SVGAGI. Unmatched junction bases numbered 12, after V lost 5 bases and J lost 10 bases. CDR3 length: 15 residues.

This rearrangement joins TRBV5-1 to TRBJ1-2; a possible D gene is TRBD1 (6 bases). Trimming left V 6 bases short and J 8 bases short, with 26 bases between. Germline CDR1 SGHRS, CDR2 YFSETQ. The CDR3 spans 16 residues. As DNA, the CDR3 is TGCGCCAGCACGACCTACAGGGATTTCGAGGAGCGAGGCTACACCTTC. This codes for CASTTYRDFEERGYTF.

The chain carries TRBV6-1 and TRBJ1-1; 8 bases fit TRBD1. V was clipped by 2 bases and J by 2 bases; unmatched bases: 10. The CDR3 totals 17 residues. Germline assignment: CDR1 MNHNS and CDR2 SASEGT. CDR3 amino acids: CASSERPLTGVNTEAFF. In DNA form, the CDR3 reads TGTGCCAGCAGTGAACGTCCCTTGACAGGGGTTAACACTGAAGCTTTCTTT.

This sequence joins TRBV19 and TRBJ2-7; 7 bases align to TRBD1. The CDR3 runs 12 residues. V was pared by 8 bases and J by 5 bases, with 6 bases of the junction left unmatched. The germline gives CDR1 LNHDA, CDR2 SQIVND (reference sequence). The CDR3 DNA reads as TGTGCCAGTCAGGAAGGGGGCAACGAGCAGTACTTC. This gives the protein CASQEGGNEQYF.

This sequence joins TRBV5-1 and TRBJ2-2; 8 bases agree with TRBD1. V lost 7 bases, J lost 8 bases, and 7 bases stayed unmatched. The CDR3 totals 13 residues. CDR1 is SGHRS and CDR2 is YFSETQ in the germline V gene. The CDR3 reads CASAGQDLGELFF. Written as DNA, the CDR3 is TGCGCCAGCGCGGGACAGGACTTAGGGGAGCTGTTTTTT.

The table lists this clone with a few counts. The gene calls are TRBV29-1 and TRBJ1-4; D may be TRBD1 (6 bases). CDR1 and CDR2 (germline): SQVTM, ANQGSEA. V gave up 5 bases and J gave up 8 bases, with 18 bases separating them. This CDR3 has 14 residues. CDR3 coding DNA: TGCAGCGTTCGGGGGGGCGACCATGGGGAAAAACTGTTTTTT. This translates into CSVRGGDHGEKLFF.

The V call is TRBV6-4, the J call TRBJ1-1; 7 nucleotides agree with TRBD1. This CDR3 is built from 14 residues. V lost 5 bases to trimming and J lost 1 base; unmatched junction nucleotides: 4. CDR1 and CDR2 (germline): MRHNA, SNTAGT. CDR3 sequence: CASSPRTGNTEAFF. Written as DNA, the CDR3 is TGTGCCAGCAGTCCCAGGACAGGGAACACTGAAGCTTTCTTT.

This chain joins TRBV6-5 and TRBJ1-5; 7 positions match TRBD1. J gave up 6 bases and V 8 bases, and 7 bases lay outside the gene matches. Germline CDR1 is MNHEY and CDR2 is SVGAGI. The CDR3 has 13 residues. CDR3 coding DNA: TGTGCCAGCCGGGACAGCCTCGGTCAGCCCCAGCATTTT. Its protein is CASRDSLGQPQHF.

The rearrangement links TRBV7-9 to TRBJ2-3, with D possibly matching TRBD1 (6 bases). Germline CDR1 and CDR2: SEHNR and FQNEAQ (reference sequence). CDR3 length: 14 residues. Trimming took 1 base from V and 4 from J, leaving 9 bases between them. The CDR3 coding sequence is TGTGCCAGCAGCTTAGTTACAGGGTCAGATACGCAGTATTTT. This encodes CASSLVTGSDTQYF.

The chain combines TRBV27 with TRBJ1-6; perhaps TRBD1 as D (6 bases). V was pared by 7 bases and J by 7 bases, with 11 bases between. There are 13 residues in the CDR3. Germline values: CDR1 MNHEY, CDR2 SMNVEV (reference sequence). The CDR3 protein is CASNRDTNSPLHF. The CDR3 region has the DNA TGTGCCAGCAACAGGGACACCAATTCACCCCTCCACTTT.

The chain recombines TRBV4-1 with TRBJ1-2; D not certain. V was cut by 6 bases and J by 2 bases, with 19 bases left in between. The CDR3 is made up of 16 amino acids. The V gene's germline CDR1 is MGHRA and CDR2 YSYEKL. The CDR3 DNA reads as TGCGCCAGCAGGGGAGGTATTTATCGAAGAAACTATGGCTACACCTTC. It specifies CASRGGIYRRNYGYTF.

The chain uses TRBV7-9 and TRBJ2-1, with 10 bases lining up with TRBD2. V gave up 8 bases and J gave up 0 bases; unmatched junction bases: 16. Germline CDR1 SEHNR, CDR2 FQNEAQ (reference sequence). There are 19 residues in the CDR3. The CDR3 region has the DNA TGTGCCAGCGCATTGAGGGGTAGCGGGGGGCCAAGCTCCTACAATGAGCAGTTCTTC. Residues: CASALRGSGGPSSYNEQFF.

The chain carries TRBV19 and TRBJ2-3; 8 bases are shared with TRBD1. CDR3 length: 15 residues. Germline assignment: CDR1 LNHDA and CDR2 SQIVND (reference sequence). J was trimmed by 1 base and V by 3 bases; bases with no gene match: 3. The CDR3 DNA sequence: TGTGCCAGTAGTATCAGGGGGCCGGGCACAGATACGCAGTATTTT. Its protein is CASSIRGPGTDTQYF.

The chain combines TRBV7-8 with TRBJ2-7; D uncertain. V shed 5 bases and J shed 2 bases, with 7 bases lying between them. Germline V gene data show CDR1 as SGHVS and CDR2 as FQNEAQ. The CDR3 totals 12 residues. In DNA form, the CDR3 reads TGTGCCAGCAGCGGAGATACCTACGAGCAGTACTTC. Translating gives CASSGDTYEQYF.

J is TRBJ2-5 and V is TRBV7-9; 8 bases are a match to TRBD1. V shed 1 base and J 1 base; nucleotides not matched to a gene: 2. Per the germline V gene, CDR1 is SEHNR and CDR2 is FQNEAQ (reference sequence). This CDR3 contains 15 residues. CDR3 nucleotides: TGTGCCAGCAGCTTAGGGACAGGGACCCAAGAGACCCAGTACTTC. It specifies CASSLGTGTQETQYF.

The chain is built from TRBV14 and TRBJ2-2; the D is unclear. Germline assignment: CDR1 SGHDN and CDR2 FVKESK. This CDR3 region has 12 residues. The V gene lost 8 bases and the J gene lost 1 base, with 5 bases spanning the gap. This CDR3 reads CASGQNTGELFF. In DNA, the CDR3 is TGTGCCAGCGGGCAGAACACCGGGGAGCTGTTTTTT.

The chain carries TRBV6-6 and TRBJ2-7; D not resolved. The CDR3 runs to 12 residues. Germline CDR1 reads MNHNY; CDR2 reads SVGAGI (reference sequence). V was cut by 4 bases and J by 5 bases, with 9 bases left in between. In DNA, the CDR3 is TGTGCCAGCAGTTTGCCCCCGGACGAGCAGTACTTC. Its translation: CASSLPPDEQYF.

V and J are TRBV10-2 and TRBJ1-5; D remains unclear. CDR1 and CDR2 (germline): WSHSY, SAAADI. V was pared by 6 bases and J by 0 bases, with 9 bases between. The CDR3 runs to 14 residues. Here the CDR3 DNA reads TGCGCCAGCAGGGCCGCTTATAGCAATCAGCCCCAGCATTTT. The encoded protein is CASRAAYSNQPQHF.